These 9 T cell receptor beta chains came from one sample sequenced in a study of cytomegalovirus exposure and HLA in healthy donors. In the PCR, 60 Vbeta and 13 Jbeta primers were used. Assay: immunoSEQ multiplex PCR; the TCRdb copy retains only in-frame clones and omits some. The sample records 110,000 to 150,000 clones, approximately 73% being singletons. Sequencing used PBMCs. These receptor sequences come from a woman aged 40 to 55 in good health and CMV-seronegative.

The chain couples TRBV20-1 to TRBJ2-3, with D possibly being TRBD2 (5 bases). Deletions cut 6 bases from V and 6 bases from J, with 10 bases between. The germline CDR1 and CDR2 sequences are DFQATT and SNEGSKA (reference sequence). This CDR3 region has 11 residues. In DNA form, the CDR3 reads TGCAGTGCAAAGAGGGTGGATACGCAGTATTTT. Amino acids: CSAKRVDTQYF.

The chain is built from TRBV6-1 and TRBJ1-4, with D possibly matching TRBD1 (6 bases). Germline V CDR1 and CDR2: MNHNS, SASEGT. The ends were cut back, 3 bases at V and 6 bases at J, with 20 bases in the middle. The CDR3 has 17 residues. The CDR3 sequence: CASSDGNRVWIDEKLFF. DNA for the CDR3: TGTGCCAGCAGTGACGGAAACAGGGTTTGGATCGATGAAAAACTGTTTTTT.

Only one count was recorded for this clone. The chain uses TRBV5-1 and TRBJ1-1, with 7 bases that match TRBD1. The CDR3 is 15 amino acids. Germline V gives CDR1 SGHRS, CDR2 YFSETQ. J was trimmed by 3 bases and V by 5 bases; bases with no gene match: 10. In nucleotides, the CDR3 is TGCGCCAGCAGAGGTGGTGAGGGGGCGGACACTGAAGCTTTCTTT. This gives the protein CASRGGEGADTEAFF.

The J gene is TRBJ1-2, the V gene TRBV28; TRBD1 might be the D (5 bases). Germline CDR1 MDHEN, CDR2 SYDVKM. The CDR3 has 13 amino acids. V was trimmed by 3 bases and J by 4 bases, leaving 9 bases between them. CDR3 DNA: TGTGCCAGCAGTTTGAGGAGGGGCTATGGCTACACCTTC. It encodes CASSLRRGYGYTF.

The CDR3 DNA reads TGTGCCAGCAGCGCCCGAAGGACAGACTATGGCTACACCTTC. Protein product: CASSARRTDYGYTF. This rearrangement joins TRBV7-2 to TRBJ1-2; D might be TRBD1 (6 bases). The CDR3 extends over 14 amino acids. The germline V gene has CDR1 SGHTA and CDR2 FQGNSA. Trimming removed 5 bases at V and 3 bases at J, with 13 bases between. The full variable domain, with the rest looked up from reference TRBV7-2 and TRBJ1-2, is GAGVSQSPSNKVTEKGKDVELRCDPISGHTALYWYRQSLGQGLEFLIYFQGNSAPDKSGLPSDRFSAERTGGSVSTLTIQRTQQEDSAVYLCASSARRTDYGYTFGSGTRLTVV.

This clone appeared a few times. The rearrangement uses TRBV7-9 and TRBJ2-3, with a possible D match to TRBD2 (6 bases). V gave up 5 bases and J gave up 1 base, with 19 bases separating them. CDR1 is SEHNR, CDR2 FQNEAQ, per germline (reference sequence). CDR3 length equals 17 residues. The CDR3: CASSIPRRGDGTDTQYF. DNA of the CDR3: TGTGCCAGCAGCATCCCACGGCGGGGAGATGGCACAGATACGCAGTATTTT.

J is TRBJ1-2 and V is TRBV19, with TRBD1 matching 9 bases. Looked up from germline, CDR1 is LNHDA and CDR2 is SQIVND (reference sequence). V gave up 2 bases and J gave up 7 bases; unmatched junction bases: 2. The CDR3 has 13 residues. CDR3 amino acids: CASSIRTGAGYTF. For the CDR3, the DNA is TGTGCCAGTAGTATAAGGACAGGGGCTGGCTACACCTTC.

The V call is TRBV4-1, the J call TRBJ2-5, with 8 bases fitting TRBD1. J gave up 9 bases and V 0 bases, and 6 bases lay outside the gene matches. CDR3 length equals 14 residues. CDR1 and CDR2 from the germline V gene are MGHRA and YSYEKL. The CDR3 sequence is CASSQEGTGVSQYF. The DNA for the CDR3 is TGCGCCAGCAGCCAAGAGGGGACAGGCGTCTCCCAGTACTTC.

There are a few counts of this clone. The gene calls are TRBV5-6 and TRBJ1-2; D remains unclear. This CDR3 is 15 amino acids long. Trimming shortened V by 3 bases and J by 3 bases, and 15 bases separated the two germline ends. Germline loops: CDR1 SGHDT, CDR2 YYEEEE. For the CDR3, the DNA is TGTGCCAGCAGCTCAATCGGAGGAGAGCACTATGGCTACACCTTC. It codes for CASSSIGGEHYGYTF.